The 10 T cell receptor beta chains in this list originate from one sample, sequenced in a study of T cell responses to AZD1222 COVID-19 vaccine. Sequenced by immunoSEQ multiplex PCR; TCRdb stores in-frame clones only, minus some. The sample records around 180,000 clones, almost 90% being singletons. The sample here was peripheral blood, taken on day 0 of AZD1222 vaccination. The receptors come from an adult in good health.

This chain uses TRBV19 with TRBJ1-2, with 8 bases that match TRBD1. The germline gives CDR1 LNHDA, CDR2 SQIVND (reference sequence). V gave up 3 bases and J gave up 2 bases; unmatched junction bases: 5. The length of the CDR3 is 15 residues. The CDR3 region has the DNA TGTGCCAGTAGTATGTCCTGGACAGGGAACTATGGCTACACCTTC. Translated: CASSMSWTGNYGYTF. The variable domain in full, completed from reference TRBV19 and TRBJ1-2, reads DGGITQSPKYLFRKEGQNVTLSCEQNLNHDAMYWYRQDPGQGLRLIYYSQIVNDFQKGDIAEGYSVSREKKESFPLTVTSAQKNPTAFYLCASSMSWTGNYGYTFGSGTRLTVV.

In regard to this clone: A junction end diverges from the germline sequence, so it may reflect a read error. The chain employs TRBV4-3 and TRBJ1-5; D may be TRBD1 (5 bases). CDR1 and CDR2 from the germline V gene are LGHNA and YSLEER. The CDR3 extends over 13 amino acids. CDR3 region: CASSPSGAGGLYF. DNA of the CDR3: TGCGCCAGCAGCCCCAGCGGGGCCGGGGGGTTGTATTTT.

V is TRBV7-3 and J is TRBJ2-3, with 9 bases aligning to TRBD1. J lost 4 bases, V lost 5 bases, and 4 bases had no gene match. CDR3 length: 14 amino acids. Per the germline V gene, CDR1 is SGHTA and CDR2 is FQGTGA. For the CDR3, the DNA is TGTGCCAGCAGCGGGGGACAGGGTGCAGATACGCAGTATTTT. Translated: CASSGGQGADTQYF.

V is TRBV6-1 and J is TRBJ1-6; 7 nucleotides agree with TRBD1. The CDR3 length is 16 residues. Germline values: CDR1 MNHNS, CDR2 SASEGT. Trimming removed 5 bases from V and 9 bases from J; junction bases left unmatched: 13. This CDR3 is CASSKETGIVGSPLHF. CDR3 in DNA: TGTGCCAGCAGTAAAGAGACAGGGATAGTGGGTTCACCCCTCCACTTT.

The genes are TRBV15 and TRBJ2-2; D is uncertain. This CDR3 comprises 14 residues. Trimming left V 0 bases short and J 3 bases short, with 5 bases between. Germline V gene sequence: CDR1 LNHNV, CDR2 YYDKDF (reference sequence). The CDR3, as DNA: TGTGCCACCAGCAGAGATCAATACACCGGGGAGCTGTTTTTT. It translates to CATSRDQYTGELFF.

The V and J genes are TRBV5-4 and TRBJ2-5, with D perhaps TRBD2 (6 bases). The germline gives CDR1 SGHNT, CDR2 YYREEE (reference sequence). The length of the CDR3 is 13 residues. V lost 3 bases to trimming and J lost 1 base, with 7 bases between them. CDR3: CASSSGLQETQYF. Written as DNA, the CDR3 is TGTGCCAGCAGCTCGGGACTCCAAGAGACCCAGTACTTC.

This chain joins TRBV3-1 (or the pseudogene TRBV3-2) and TRBJ2-1; TRBD2 aligns across 9 bases. From germline, CDR1 is LGHDT and CDR2 YNNKEL (reference sequence). The V segment lost 2 bases and the J segment 6 bases; nucleotides outside the gene matches: 17. There are 19 residues in the CDR3. The CDR3 DNA sequence: TGTGCCAGCAGCCAAAGGGCGGGAGGGCCCTCCCGAGGTGCCAATGAGCAGTTCTTC. Amino acids: CASSQRAGGPSRGANEQFF.

The CDR3 DNA reads TGTGCCAGCAGCCCGTGGGGGGGGCCGGGCCATGAGCAGTTCTTC. Amino acid sequence: CASSPWGGPGHEQFF. The J gene is TRBJ2-1, the V gene TRBV9; weak D call: TRBD2 (7 bases). V dropped 4 bases and J dropped 8 bases, with 19 bases sitting between them. Per the germline V gene, CDR1 is SGDLS and CDR2 is YYNGEE. This CDR3 is 15 amino acids long.

The CDR3 spells CASSSIAGGLGEQFF. As DNA, the CDR3 is TGTGCCAGCAGTAGCATAGCGGGGGGGCTCGGTGAGCAGTTCTTC. The chain is built from TRBV6-4 and TRBJ2-1; 11 bases map to TRBD2. Germline CDR1 MRHNA, CDR2 SNTAGT. V dropped 5 bases and J dropped 9; count of bases not matched to a gene: 9. The CDR3 consists of 15 residues.

The J gene is TRBJ2-1, the V gene TRBV10-2; TRBD2 agrees at 15 bases. Germline V gene lookup returns CDR1 WSHSY and CDR2 SAAADI. The CDR3 consists of 17 residues. V lost 5 bases to trimming and J lost 4 bases; unmatched junction nucleotides: 6. This chain's CDR3 is CASSRTSGRALYNEQFF. The CDR3 DNA sequence: TGCGCCAGCAGTCGGACTAGCGGGAGGGCCCTATACAATGAGCAGTTCTTC.